The rows below give T cell receptor beta chains drawn from one sample of a study of beta chain features in type 1 diabetes. Sequencing used immunoSEQ multiplex PCR; TCRdb keeps in-frame clones, though not all of them. The sample comprises 600,000 to 700,000 clones, around 12% of which are singletons, and roughly 0.12% rests with the top ten. The sample taken for sequencing was naive CD4+ T cells from blood. The receptors here all came from a man aged 30-40 years with type 1 diabetes. The CDR3 runs from the conserved cysteine through the conserved F or W. Each record gives: D gene, clone size, V gene, J gene, CDR3 protein, CDR3 DNA. D genes are given only for firm matches. Clone size is shown for a subset of rows, as once, few, many or a class of expanded clone.

NA	few	TRBV15	TRBJ2-1	CATGPADSYNEQFF	TGTGCCACCGGCCCGGCAGATTCCTACAATGAGCAGTTCTTC
NA	NA	TRBV5-8	TRBJ2-1	CASSRGDTYNEQFF	TGTGCCAGCAGCCGGGGGGACACCTACAATGAGCAGTTCTTC
NA	NA	TRBV11-2	TRBJ2-5	CASSLMEQQETQYF	TGTGCCAGCAGCTTAATGGAACAGCAAGAGACCCAGTACTTC
NA	few	TRBV29-1	TRBJ1-3	CSVEEGGGNTIYF	TGCAGCGTTGAAGAGGGAGGTGGAAACACCATATATTTT
NA	NA	TRBV5-6	TRBJ1-2	CASGNRGRAGYTF	TGTGCCAGCGGGAATCGCGGGCGGGCGGGCTACACCTTC
TRBD2	few	TRBV18	TRBJ2-1	CASSPPAGRAVINEQFF	TGTGCCAGCTCACCACCAGCAGGGAGGGCCGTCATCAATGAGCAGTTCTTC
NA	few	TRBV7-2	TRBJ2-7	CASSFVHGREQYF	TGTGCCAGCAGCTTTGTCCATGGGCGCGAGCAGTACTTC
NA	NA	TRBV5-1	TRBJ2-7	CASSLDSTSYEQYF	TGCGCCAGCAGCTTGGACTCAACCTCCTACGAGCAGTACTTC
NA	NA	TRBV4-3	TRBJ2-3	CASSQEAYTDTQYF	TGCGCCAGCAGCCAAGAAGCCTACACAGATACGCAGTATTTT
NA	few	TRBV5-1	TRBJ1-4	CASSLARGDEKLFF	TGCGCCAGCAGCTTGGCCAGGGGAGATGAAAAACTGTTTTTT
TRBD2	NA	TRBV19	TRBJ2-1	CASSMRLAGNEQFF	TGTGCCAGTAGTATGAGACTAGCGGGCAATGAGCAGTTCTTC
NA	few	TRBV6-4	TRBJ1-2	CASSPNVDTRRGYTF	TGTGCCAGCAGTCCCAACGTTGACACCCGGCGTGGCTACACCTTC
TRBD1	few	TRBV6-5	TRBJ2-7	CASSPGQGTYEQYF	TGTGCCAGCAGTCCGGGACAGGGGACCTACGAGCAGTACTTC
TRBD2	NA	TRBV6-5	TRBJ2-4	CASSYSRGRANIQYF	TGTGCCAGCAGTTACTCTCGGGGGAGGGCCAACATTCAGTACTTC
TRBD1	few	TRBV9	TRBJ1-3	CASTEGAGRNTIYF	TGTGCCAGCACCGAGGGGGCTGGGAGAAACACCATATATTTT
TRBD1	NA	TRBV13	TRBJ1-2	CASSSAGGGYTF	TGTGCCAGCAGCTCCGCAGGGGGTGGCTACACCTTC
NA	NA	TRBV19	TRBJ2-1	CASSISGALNEQFF	TGTGCCAGTAGTATATCGGGGGCCCTCAATGAGCAGTTCTTC
TRBD1	few	TRBV7-9	TRBJ2-7	CASSGDSYEQYF	TGTGCCAGCAGCGGGGACAGCTACGAGCAGTACTTC
NA	few	TRBV5-6	TRBJ2-3	CASSLAGTDTQYF	TGTGCCAGCAGCTTGGCCGGCACAGATACGCAGTATTTT
NA	few	TRBV19	TRBJ1-4	CAVAGPQVEKLFF	TGTGCCGTTGCCGGGCCCCAAGTTGAAAAACTGTTTTTT
NA	NA	TRBV20-1	TRBJ2-3	CSARGRDTQYF	TGCAGTGCTCGTGGTCGAGATACGCAGTATTTT
TRBD1	few	TRBV5-1	TRBJ2-3	CASSYSTGEVTDTQYF	TGCGCCAGCAGCTACTCGACAGGGGAAGTGACAGATACGCAGTATTTT
TRBD2	few	TRBV7-9	TRBJ2-7	CASSLGSGGHEQYF	TGTGCCAGCAGCTTAGGTAGCGGGGGGCACGAGCAGTACTTC
NA	NA	TRBV25-1	TRBJ2-5	CASSESGFQETQYF	TGTGCCAGCAGTGAAAGTGGTTTCCAAGAGACCCAGTACTTC
NA	few	TRBV29-1	TRBJ2-7	CSVEGYRSSYEQYF	TGCAGCGTTGAGGGGTACCGCAGCTCCTACGAGCAGTACTTC
NA	few	TRBV2	TRBJ2-1	CASSEATGTYNEQFF	TGTGCCAGCAGTGAAGCGACGGGGACCTACAATGAGCAGTTCTTC
NA	NA	TRBV2	TRBJ2-3	CASSGGAADTQYF	TGTGCCAGCAGTGGTGGGGCCGCGGATACGCAGTATTTT
NA	NA	TRBV5-1	TRBJ2-1	CASRSYNEQFF	TGCGCCAGCAGGTCCTACAATGAGCAGTTCTTC
TRBD2	few	TRBV9	TRBJ2-1	CASRSGGSSYNEQFF	TGTGCCAGCAGAAGCGGGGGGAGCTCCTACAATGAGCAGTTCTTC
NA	few	TRBV7-8	TRBJ1-5	CASSLGSVRTNQPQHF	TGTGCCAGCAGCTTAGGATCAGTACGAACTAATCAGCCCCAGCATTTT
NA	NA	TRBV9	TRBJ2-7	CASSKHSDYEQYF	TGTGCCAGCAGCAAGCATAGTGACTACGAGCAGTACTTC
NA	few	TRBV5-4	TRBJ2-6	CASSHRLPGANVLTF	TGTGCCAGCAGCCACAGGCTGCCTGGGGCCAACGTCCTGACTTTC
NA	few	TRBV7-3	TRBJ2-6	CASSSQTSGANVLTF	TGTGCCAGCAGCTCTCAGACCTCTGGGGCCAACGTCCTGACTTTC
TRBD2	few	TRBV7-9	TRBJ2-7	CASSWGLAGTYEQYF	TGTGCCAGCAGCTGGGGACTAGCGGGAACCTACGAGCAGTACTTC
NA	few	TRBV7-2	TRBJ1-6	CASSHNGQENSPLHF	TGTGCCAGCAGCCATAACGGGCAGGAGAATTCACCCCTCCACTTT
NA	NA	TRBV4-1	TRBJ2-7	CASSQDFGQRRSYEQYF	TGCGCCAGCAGCCAAGATTTCGGGCAGCGACGCTCCTACGAGCAGTACTTC
NA	NA	TRBV9	TRBJ1-2	CASSPDSYGYTF	TGTGCCAGCAGCCCAGACAGCTATGGCTACACCTTC
NA	NA	TRBV7-9	TRBJ1-6	CASSLQSPLHF	TGTGCCAGCAGCTTACAATCACCCCTCCACTTT
TRBD1	NA	TRBV28	TRBJ2-2	CASSFVTGGNTGELFF	TGTGCCAGCAGTTTTGTGACAGGGGGGAACACCGGGGAGCTGTTTTTT
TRBD1	few	TRBV4-3	TRBJ1-4	CASSQDLSQGADEKLFF	TGCGCCAGCAGCCAAGATCTATCTCAGGGGGCGGACGAAAAACTGTTTTTT
NA	NA	TRBV29-1	TRBJ1-2	CSVDGPNGYTF	TGCAGCGTTGATGGGCCGAATGGCTACACCTTC
TRBD2	NA	TRBV7-7	TRBJ2-5	CASSEPTSGGETQYF	TGTGCTAGCAGCGAGCCGACTAGCGGGGGAGAGACCCAGTACTTC
TRBD1	few	TRBV28	TRBJ2-7	CASRDGTGGVRYEQYF	TGTGCCAGCAGAGACGGGACAGGCGGCGTACGCTACGAGCAGTACTTC
TRBD1	NA	TRBV9	TRBJ2-1	CASSTRDRVEQFF	TGTGCCAGCAGCACCCGGGACAGGGTTGAGCAGTTCTTC
NA	few	TRBV18	TRBJ2-3	CASSPTGTAASTDTQYF	TGTGCCAGCTCACCCACCGGGACGGCAGCTAGCACAGATACGCAGTATTTT
TRBD1	NA	TRBV18	TRBJ1-5	CASSPDRTGILHQPQHF	TGTGCCAGCTCACCGGACCGGACAGGGATTTTGCATCAGCCCCAGCATTTT
NA	NA	TRBV5-1	TRBJ2-1	CASSLSQYNEQFF	TGCGCCAGCAGCTTGTCGCAGTACAATGAGCAGTTCTTC
TRBD2	few	TRBV18	TRBJ2-5	CASSQGLAGIQETQYF	TGTGCCAGCTCACAGGGGCTAGCGGGGATACAAGAGACCCAGTACTTC
NA	NA	TRBV6-6	TRBJ1-3	CASSYGGHYSGNTIYF	TGTGCCAGCAGTTACGGCGGACATTACTCTGGAAACACCATATATTTT
NA	NA	TRBV9	TRBJ1-5	CASSKGLHREDQPQHF	TGTGCCAGCAGCAAGGGTCTTCACAGGGAAGATCAGCCCCAGCATTTT
TRBD1	many	TRBV2	TRBJ2-1	CASGDRSDNEQFF	TGTGCCAGCGGGGACAGGTCTGACAATGAGCAGTTCTTC
TRBD1	few	TRBV19	TRBJ2-6	CASSIQGAGANVLTF	TGTGCCAGTAGTATACAGGGGGCTGGGGCCAACGTCCTGACTTTC
NA	few	TRBV5-4	TRBJ2-3	CASSLVGGQSTDTQYF	TGTGCCAGCAGTTTAGTCGGAGGGCAAAGCACAGATACGCAGTATTTT